This T cell receptor beta chain is from a study of T cell clones after liver transplantation. Looking at the study overall: Pre-transplant mixed lymphocyte reactions yielded third-party-reactive TCRbeta sequences as comparators for graft-donor-reactive sequences.

Profiled with immunoSEQ multiplex PCR; TCRdb holds only in-frame clones, not every one. The table includes some 120,000 clones, around nine tenths detected once. The CDR3 covers 15 residues. The sequencing here drew on CD4+ T cells from blood, taken 12 months after liver transplant. This TCR was sampled from a human patient who received a liver transplant. Some T cells may have originated in the graft donor. The chain carries TRBV21-1 and TRBJ2-1; TRBD2, the table's D call, was not compared with the DNA. TRBV21-1 is marked as a pseudogene. The CDR3 loop reads CASSKPGVGHNEQFF. Here the CDR3 DNA reads TGTGCCAGCAGCAAACCGGGGGTGGGCCACAATGAGCAGTTCTTC.